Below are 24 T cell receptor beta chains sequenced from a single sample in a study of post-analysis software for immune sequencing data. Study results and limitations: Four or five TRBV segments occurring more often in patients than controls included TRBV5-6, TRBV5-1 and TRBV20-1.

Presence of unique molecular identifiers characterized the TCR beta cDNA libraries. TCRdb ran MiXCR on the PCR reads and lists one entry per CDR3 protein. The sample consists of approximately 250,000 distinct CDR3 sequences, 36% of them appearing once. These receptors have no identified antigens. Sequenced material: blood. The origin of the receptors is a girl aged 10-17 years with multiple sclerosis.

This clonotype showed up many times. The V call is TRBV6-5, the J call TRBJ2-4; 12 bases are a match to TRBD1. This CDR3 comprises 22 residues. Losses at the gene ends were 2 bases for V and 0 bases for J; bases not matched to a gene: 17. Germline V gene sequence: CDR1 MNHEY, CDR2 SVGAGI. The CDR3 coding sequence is TGTGCCAGCAGTTACCCGCCGGGTGGGGACAGGGGGCGCAGGGTAGCCAAAAACATTCAGTACTTC. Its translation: CASSYPPGGDRGRRVAKNIQYF.

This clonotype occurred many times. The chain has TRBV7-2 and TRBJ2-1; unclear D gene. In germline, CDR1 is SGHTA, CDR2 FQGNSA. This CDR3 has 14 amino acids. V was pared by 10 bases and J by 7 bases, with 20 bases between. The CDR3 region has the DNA TGTGCCATTAGGAGATTGGAAGGTAGGAATGAGCAGTTCTTC. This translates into CAIRRLEGRNEQFF. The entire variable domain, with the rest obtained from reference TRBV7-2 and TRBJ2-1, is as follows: GAGVSQSPSNKVTEKGKDVELRCDPISGHTALYWYRQSLGQGLEFLIYFQGNSAPDKSGLPSDRFSAERTGGSVSTLTIQRTQQEDSAVYLCAIRRLEGRNEQFFGPGTRLTVL.

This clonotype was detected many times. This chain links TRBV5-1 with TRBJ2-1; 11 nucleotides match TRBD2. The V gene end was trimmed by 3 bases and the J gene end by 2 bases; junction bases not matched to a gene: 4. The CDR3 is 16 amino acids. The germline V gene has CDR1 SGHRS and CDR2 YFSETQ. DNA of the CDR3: TGCGCCAGCAGCTCCCTAGCGGGAGGTACCTACAATGAGCAGTTCTTC. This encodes CASSSLAGGTYNEQFF.

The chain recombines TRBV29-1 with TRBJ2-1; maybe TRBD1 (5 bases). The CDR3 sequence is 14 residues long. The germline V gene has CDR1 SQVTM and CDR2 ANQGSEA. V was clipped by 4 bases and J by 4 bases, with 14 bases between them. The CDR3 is CSVGAQGRYNEQFF. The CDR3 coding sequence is TGCAGCGTTGGGGCTCAGGGCCGGTACAATGAGCAGTTCTTC.

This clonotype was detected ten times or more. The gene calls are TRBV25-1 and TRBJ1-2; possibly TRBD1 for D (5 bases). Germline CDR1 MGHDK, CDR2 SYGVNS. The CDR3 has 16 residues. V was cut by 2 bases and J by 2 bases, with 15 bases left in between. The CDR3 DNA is TGTGCCAGCAGTGAACCCGGGACCGAATTAAACTATGGCTACACCTTC. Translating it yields CASSEPGTELNYGYTF.

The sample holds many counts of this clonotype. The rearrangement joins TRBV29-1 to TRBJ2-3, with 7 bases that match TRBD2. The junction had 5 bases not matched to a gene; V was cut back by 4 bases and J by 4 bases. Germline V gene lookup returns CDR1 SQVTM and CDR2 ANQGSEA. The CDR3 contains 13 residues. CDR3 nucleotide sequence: TGCAGCGTTGCGTGGGCGGGAGCAGATACGCAGTATTTT. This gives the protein CSVAWAGADTQYF.

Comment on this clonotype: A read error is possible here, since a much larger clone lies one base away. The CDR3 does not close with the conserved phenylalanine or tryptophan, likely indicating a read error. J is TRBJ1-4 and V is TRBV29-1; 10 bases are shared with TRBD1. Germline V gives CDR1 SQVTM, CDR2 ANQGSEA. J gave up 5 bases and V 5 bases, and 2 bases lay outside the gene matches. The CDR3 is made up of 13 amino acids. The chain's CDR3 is CSVPGQGNEKLFL. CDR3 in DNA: TGCAGCGTTCCGGGACAGGGGAATGAAAAACTGTTTTTG.

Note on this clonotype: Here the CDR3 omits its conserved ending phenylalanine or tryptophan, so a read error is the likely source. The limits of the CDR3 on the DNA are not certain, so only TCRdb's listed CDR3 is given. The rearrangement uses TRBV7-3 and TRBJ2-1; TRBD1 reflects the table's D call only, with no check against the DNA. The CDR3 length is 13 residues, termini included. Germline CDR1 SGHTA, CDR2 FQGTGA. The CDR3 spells CTSSKWGQDERFS.

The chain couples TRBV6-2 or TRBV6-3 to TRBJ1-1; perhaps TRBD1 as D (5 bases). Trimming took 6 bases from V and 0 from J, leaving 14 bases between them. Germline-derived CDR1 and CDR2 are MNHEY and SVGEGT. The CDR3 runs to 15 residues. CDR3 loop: CASSPGGGMNTEAFF. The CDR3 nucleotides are TGTGCCAGCAGCCCCGGTGGGGGGATGAACACTGAAGCTTTCTTT.

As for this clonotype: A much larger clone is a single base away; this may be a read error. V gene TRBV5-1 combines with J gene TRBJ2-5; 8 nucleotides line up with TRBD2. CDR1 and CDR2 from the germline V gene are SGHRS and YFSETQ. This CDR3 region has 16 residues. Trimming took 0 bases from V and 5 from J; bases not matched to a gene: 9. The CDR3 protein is CASSLDSGKAGETQYF. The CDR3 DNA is TGCGCCAGCAGCTTGGATAGCGGGAAGGCCGGGGAGACCCAGTACTTC.

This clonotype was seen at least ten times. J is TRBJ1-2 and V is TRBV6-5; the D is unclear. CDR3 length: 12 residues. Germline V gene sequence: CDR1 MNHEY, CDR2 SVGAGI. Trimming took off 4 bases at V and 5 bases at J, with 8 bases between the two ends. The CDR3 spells CASSSDTYGYTF. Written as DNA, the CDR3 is TGTGCCAGCAGTTCGGATACATATGGCTACACCTTC.

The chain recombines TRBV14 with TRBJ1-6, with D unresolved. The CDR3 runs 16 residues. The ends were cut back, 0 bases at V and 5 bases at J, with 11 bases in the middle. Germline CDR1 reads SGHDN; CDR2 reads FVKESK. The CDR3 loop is CASSQEIGMNNSPLHF. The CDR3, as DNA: TGTGCCAGCAGCCAAGAAATAGGGATGAATAATTCACCCCTCCACTTT. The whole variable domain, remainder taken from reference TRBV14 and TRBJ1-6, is EAGVTQFPSHSVIEKGQTVTLRCDPISGHDNLYWYRRVMGKEIKFLLHFVKESKQDESGMPNNRFLAERTGGTYSTLKVQPAELEDSGVYFCASSQEIGMNNSPLHFGNGTRLTVT.

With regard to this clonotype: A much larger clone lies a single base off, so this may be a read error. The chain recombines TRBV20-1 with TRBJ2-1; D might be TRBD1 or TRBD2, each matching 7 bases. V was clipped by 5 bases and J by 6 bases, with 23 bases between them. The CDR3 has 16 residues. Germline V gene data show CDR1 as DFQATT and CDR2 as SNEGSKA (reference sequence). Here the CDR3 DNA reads TGCAGTGCTGGAAGTTCCAGGGGGAGGGGAGCCAATGAGCAGTTCTTC. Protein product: CSAGSSRGRGANEQFF.

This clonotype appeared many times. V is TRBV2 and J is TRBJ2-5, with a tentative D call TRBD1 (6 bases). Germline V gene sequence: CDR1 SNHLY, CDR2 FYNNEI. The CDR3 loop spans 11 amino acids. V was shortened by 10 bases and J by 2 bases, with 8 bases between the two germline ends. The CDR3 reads CATRGQETQYF. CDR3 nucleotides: TGTGCCACCAGGGGTCAAGAGACCCAGTACTTC. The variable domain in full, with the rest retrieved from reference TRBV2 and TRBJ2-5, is EPEVTQTPSHQVTQMGQEVILRCVPISNHLYFYWYRQILGQKVEFLVSFYNNEISEKSEIFDDQFSVERPDGSNFTLKIRSTKLEDSAMYFCATRGQETQYFGPGTRLLVL.

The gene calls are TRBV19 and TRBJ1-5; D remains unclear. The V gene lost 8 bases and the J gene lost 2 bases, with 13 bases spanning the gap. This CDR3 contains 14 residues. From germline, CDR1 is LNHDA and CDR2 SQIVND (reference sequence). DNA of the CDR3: TGTGCCAGTCAAACCAGGCTCGGCAATCAGCCCCAGCATTTT. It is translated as CASQTRLGNQPQHF.

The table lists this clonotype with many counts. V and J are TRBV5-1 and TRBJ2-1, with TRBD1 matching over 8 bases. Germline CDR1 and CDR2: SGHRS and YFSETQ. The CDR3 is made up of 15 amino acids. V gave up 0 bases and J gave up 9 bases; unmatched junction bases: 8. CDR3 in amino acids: CASSLEMLTGGEQFF. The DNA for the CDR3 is TGCGCCAGCAGCTTGGAAATGCTTACAGGGGGTGAGCAGTTCTTC.

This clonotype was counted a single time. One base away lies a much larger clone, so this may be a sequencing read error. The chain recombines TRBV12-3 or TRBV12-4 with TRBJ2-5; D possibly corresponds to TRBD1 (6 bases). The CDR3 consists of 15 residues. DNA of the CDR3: TGTGCCGGCAGACAAACATTTGGGGGCGGAGAGACCCAGTACTTC. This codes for CAGRQTFGGGETQYF.

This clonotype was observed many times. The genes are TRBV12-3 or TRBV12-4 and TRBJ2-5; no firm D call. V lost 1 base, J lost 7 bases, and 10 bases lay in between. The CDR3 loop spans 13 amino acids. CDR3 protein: CASSLDGFGTQYF. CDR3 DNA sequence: TGTGCCAGCAGTTTAGACGGATTCGGGACCCAGTACTTC.

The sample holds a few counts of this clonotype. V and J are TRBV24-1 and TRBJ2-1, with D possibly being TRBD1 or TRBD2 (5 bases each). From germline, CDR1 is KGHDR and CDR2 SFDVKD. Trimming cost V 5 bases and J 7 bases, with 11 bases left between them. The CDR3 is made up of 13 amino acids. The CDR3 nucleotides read TGTGCCACCAGTGCGGGACCCACGAATGAGCAGTTCTTC. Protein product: CATSAGPTNEQFF.

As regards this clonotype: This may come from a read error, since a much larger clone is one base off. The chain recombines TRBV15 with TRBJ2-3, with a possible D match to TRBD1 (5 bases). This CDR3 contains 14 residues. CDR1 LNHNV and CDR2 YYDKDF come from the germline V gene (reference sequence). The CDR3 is CATGRVDTSDTQYF. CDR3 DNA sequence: TGTGCCACCGGCAGGGTGGACACCTCAGATACGCAGTATTTT.

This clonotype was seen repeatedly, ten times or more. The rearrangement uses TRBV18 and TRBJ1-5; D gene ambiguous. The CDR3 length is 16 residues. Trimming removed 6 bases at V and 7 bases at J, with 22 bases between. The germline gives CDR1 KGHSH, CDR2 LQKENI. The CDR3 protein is CASSHNHGQARQPQHF. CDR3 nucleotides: TGTGCCAGCTCTCATAACCACGGGCAGGCCCGGCAGCCCCAGCATTTT.

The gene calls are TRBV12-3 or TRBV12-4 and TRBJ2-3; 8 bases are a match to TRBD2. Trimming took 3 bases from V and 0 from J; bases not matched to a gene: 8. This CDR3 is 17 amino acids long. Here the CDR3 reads CASSFPAGAPSTDTQYF. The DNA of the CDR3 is TGTGCCAGCAGTTTCCCAGCGGGAGCCCCCAGCACAGATACGCAGTATTTT.

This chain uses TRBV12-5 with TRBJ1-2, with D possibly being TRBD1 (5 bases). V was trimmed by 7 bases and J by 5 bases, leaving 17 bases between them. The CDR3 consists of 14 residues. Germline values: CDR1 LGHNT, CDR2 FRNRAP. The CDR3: CASALGDGVYGYTF. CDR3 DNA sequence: TGTGCTAGTGCCCTGGGGGACGGAGTGTATGGCTACACCTTC.

The CDR3 nucleotides read TGTGCTAGTGGTTTGGATGCGTATCAACAAGAGACCCAGTACTTC. This encodes CASGLDAYQQETQYF. V gene TRBV12-5 combines with J gene TRBJ2-5, with no clear D. The CDR3 loop spans 15 amino acids. V was trimmed by 1 base and J by 2 bases, leaving 11 bases between them. The germline V gene has CDR1 LGHNT and CDR2 FRNRAP. The complete variable domain, with remaining parts taken from reference TRBV12-5 and TRBJ2-5, reads DARVTQTPRHKVTEMGQEVTMRCQPILGHNTVFWYRQTMMQGLELLAYFRNRAPLDDSGMPKDRFSAEMPDATLATLKIQPSEPRDSAVYFCASGLDAYQQETQYFGPGTRLLVL.